The T cell receptor (beta chain) described here comes from a study of blood T cell repertoires in COVID-19. On the study more broadly: Acute and convalescent COVID-19 specimens originated in the United States, Italy and Spain.

Per the authors' pipeline: Reference gene primer amplification gave nucleated cell count estimates. Clones were sequenced by immunoSEQ multiplex PCR, and TCRdb holds only the in-frame ones, with some missing. V and J calls and clone size come straight from that table; D and trimming were deduced from the DNA. The sample contains 95,000 to 150,000 clones, around four fifths of which appear only once. Germline-derived CDR1 and CDR2 are MDHEN and SYDVKM. With 5 bases removed from V and 9 bases from J, the gap between germline ends came to 11 bases. This CDR3 has 12 amino acids. The chain is built from TRBV28 and TRBJ2-1, with no clear D. The source of this sequence is a man aged 55-75 years with active or convalescent COVID-19. Material: peripheral blood. CDR3 nucleotide sequence: TGTGCCAGCAGTCCCCCTAGGCGTGAGCAGTTCTTC. This sequence encodes CASSPPRREQFF.